The 31 T cell receptor beta chains below all came from one sample that was sequenced in a study of T cells in Graves' hyperthyroidism and ophthalmopathy (dated by TCRdb to between 2018 and 2021). The library relied on multiplex PCR. Instrument on record: Illumina HiSeq 2000. The TCR beta CDR3 regions were amplified from the RNA transcripts. The first round of RT-PCR for the TCR CDR3 was performed with the HTBI primer set and the Qiagen OneStep RT-PCR kit. TCRdb trimmed the raw reads at Q25, called clones with MiXCR and kept productive beta chains. Each record represents a unique CDR3 protein, reported with the most common genes and DNA among its rows. This sample gives 250,000 to 400,000 distinct CDR3 sequences in total; approximately 15% of them show up just once. The ten largest clones represent 30% to 35% of the sample. Sample: blood. All receptors come from a woman aged 40 to 50 with Graves' ophthalmopathy.

This clonotype was seen a few times. The chain carries TRBV24-1 and TRBJ2-1, with D possibly TRBD1 on 6 matching bases. V lost 3 bases, J lost 0 bases, and 14 bases lay in between. Per germline, CDR1 KGHDR and CDR2 SFDVKD. The CDR3 totals 17 residues. The CDR3 DNA follows: TGTGCCACCAGTGATCCAGGGGCCCTCAGCTCCTACAATGAGCAGTTCTTC. It yields the protein CATSDPGALSSYNEQFF.

The chain links TRBV6-1 to TRBJ2-3; 11 nucleotides match TRBD2. Trimming removed 6 bases from V and 0 bases from J; junction bases left unmatched: 5. The germline CDR1 and CDR2 sequences are MNHNS and SASEGT. This CDR3 comprises 16 residues. CDR3 protein: CASRPTSGTSTDTQYF. In nucleotides, the CDR3 is TGTGCCAGCAGGCCGACTAGCGGGACTAGCACAGATACGCAGTATTTT.

This clonotype has more than one count but fewer than ten. V usage is TRBV9 and J usage is TRBJ1-3, with D uncertain. The CDR3 covers 14 residues. Trimming stripped 0 bases from V and 4 bases from J, with 8 bases between. Germline lookup yields CDR1 SGDLS and CDR2 YYNGEE. CDR3 sequence (DNA): TGTGCCAGCAGCGTAGGGACGGAAGGAAACACCATATATTTT. Its protein product is CASSVGTEGNTIYF.

This clonotype was recorded at least ten times. The rearrangement links TRBV6-1 to TRBJ1-2; TRBD1 agrees at 8 bases. The junction had 10 bases not matched to a gene; V was cut back by 5 bases and J by 2 bases. The CDR3 spans 16 residues. Germline V gene sequence: CDR1 MNHNS, CDR2 SASEGT. CDR3 in amino acids: CASSNPRQGLNYGYTF. CDR3 DNA sequence: TGTGCCAGCAGTAATCCGCGACAGGGGCTAAACTATGGCTACACCTTC.

This clonotype has just a few counts. The rearrangement joins TRBV13 to TRBJ2-5, with D perhaps matching TRBD1 or TRBD2 (7 bases each). CDR1 is PRHDT and CDR2 is FYEKMQ in the germline V gene (reference sequence). Between the trimmed V and J ends, which lost 5 bases and 7 bases, there was a span of 17 bases. This CDR3 comprises 14 residues. CDR3 loop: CASSQGGARGTQYF. CDR3 DNA sequence: TGTGCCAGCAGCCAGGGGGGGGCCCGAGGGACCCAGTACTTC.

About this clonotype: A read error is possible here, since a much larger clone lies one base away. The V and J genes are TRBV18 and TRBJ2-1; 9 bases line up with TRBD2. The ends lost 3 bases at V and 7 bases at J; junction bases unmatched: 7. CDR1 and CDR2 (germline): KGHSH, LQKENI. The CDR3 runs 15 residues. In DNA, the CDR3 is TGTGCCAGCTCACCCGCGGGGGGGCCCAGTAATGAGCAGTTCTTC. Translated: CASSPAGGPSNEQFF.

This clonotype was detected many times. The chain couples TRBV27 to TRBJ2-7, with 8 bases fitting TRBD2. From germline, CDR1 is MNHEY and CDR2 SMNVEV (reference sequence). V lost 6 bases to trimming and J lost 0 bases; unmatched junction nucleotides: 7. The CDR3 totals 15 residues. CDR3 nucleotides: TGTGCCAGCAGGGGTAGCGGGACCACCTCCTACGAGCAGTACTTC. It is translated as CASRGSGTTSYEQYF.

This clonotype was observed many times. The V and J genes are TRBV6-1 and TRBJ1-1; 7 nucleotides align to TRBD1. The CDR3 is 13 amino acids. Per the germline V gene, CDR1 is MNHNS and CDR2 is SASEGT. The V gene end was trimmed by 6 bases and the J gene end by 4 bases; junction bases not matched to a gene: 5. The CDR3 region is CASRTGVSTEAFF. The CDR3 nucleotides are TGTGCCAGCAGAACAGGGGTTTCCACTGAAGCTTTCTTT.

The CDR3 protein is CASSSSSHYEQFF. The CDR3 region has the DNA TGCGCCAGCAGCTCTAGTAGCCACTATGAGCAGTTCTTC. V gene TRBV5-1 combines with J gene TRBJ2-1; D not resolved. In germline, CDR1 is SGHRS, CDR2 YFSETQ. The CDR3 totals 13 residues. The V and J ends lost 3 bases and 8 bases respectively, with 12 bases between them.

This clonotype turned up a few times. The rearrangement links TRBV5-4 to TRBJ2-2; no reliable D call. V lost 2 bases and J lost 0, with 5 bases in between. Germline V gene data show CDR1 as SGHNT and CDR2 as YYREEE (reference sequence). This CDR3 has 14 residues. CDR3 amino acids: CASSFETNTGELFF. The DNA for the CDR3 is TGTGCCAGCAGCTTTGAGACGAACACCGGGGAGCTGTTTTTT.

Points on this clonotype: This may arise from a read error, as a much more abundant clone is one base away. The rearrangement uses TRBV9 and TRBJ2-7; 7 bases are a match to TRBD2. Trimming took 0 bases from V and 6 from J; bases not matched to a gene: 0. Germline V gives CDR1 SGDLS, CDR2 YYNGEE. The CDR3 is 12 residues long. DNA of the CDR3: TGTGCCAGCAGCGTAGGGGAGGGCGAGCAGTACTTC. Encoded protein: CASSVGEGEQYF.

The rearrangement uses TRBV7-9 and TRBJ1-2, with a weak D call TRBD1 (5 bases). The CDR3 is 14 amino acids. Germline CDR1 and CDR2: SEHNR and FQNEAQ (reference sequence). V was pared by 2 bases and J by 2 bases, with 9 bases between. CDR3 sequence: CASSLSTENYGYTF. In DNA form, the CDR3 reads TGTGCCAGCAGCTTATCGACAGAGAACTATGGCTACACCTTC.

The chain is built from TRBV5-4 and TRBJ2-2; weak D call: TRBD2 (6 bases). The germline V gene encodes CDR1 SGHNT and CDR2 YYREEE (reference sequence). Trimming shortened V by 3 bases and J by 5 bases, and 17 bases separated the two germline ends. This CDR3 has 16 residues. CDR3 coding DNA: TGTGCCAGCAGCTCCTCCGGGACTGGGTGGACCGGGGAGCTGTTTTTT. Its protein is CASSSSGTGWTGELFF.

CDR3 loop: CAWSVGGAGNQPQHF. CDR3 DNA: TGTGCCTGGAGTGTAGGGGGGGCAGGCAATCAGCCCCAGCATTTT. The chain uses TRBV30 and TRBJ1-5, with D possibly TRBD1 on 6 matching bases. Per the germline V gene, CDR1 is GTSNPN and CDR2 is SVGIG (reference sequence). The CDR3 extends over 15 amino acids. V lost 0 bases and J 2 bases, leaving 11 bases between the germline ends.

This clonotype came up many times. The rearrangement links TRBV5-1 to TRBJ2-7; 10 bases are shared with TRBD1. Germline CDR1 reads SGHRS; CDR2 reads YFSETQ. J was trimmed by 6 bases and V by 2 bases; bases with no gene match: 14. The CDR3 has 17 amino acids. The CDR3 protein is CASSLGLRQGAGGEQYF. The CDR3 coding sequence is TGCGCCAGCAGCTTAGGTCTGCGACAGGGGGCCGGAGGCGAGCAGTACTTC.

The V call is TRBV28, the J call TRBJ1-1; TRBD1 matches 7 bases. The germline CDR1 and CDR2 sequences are MDHEN and SYDVKM. This CDR3 spans 18 amino acids. After removal of 8 bases from V and 1 base from J, the junction contained 19 bases not matched to a gene. CDR3 region: CASSPTSVQGMKNTEAFF. DNA of the CDR3: TGTGCCAGCTCACCTACTTCCGTACAGGGGATGAAGAACACTGAAGCTTTCTTT. The entire variable domain, with the rest obtained from reference TRBV28 and TRBJ1-1, is as follows: DVKVTQSSRYLVKRTGEKVFLECVQDMDHENMFWYRQDPGLGLRLIYFSYDVKMKEKGDIPEGYSVSREKKERFSLILESASTNQTSMYLCASSPTSVQGMKNTEAFFGQGTRLTVV.

This clonotype showed up many times. The genes are TRBV5-5 and TRBJ1-1; D not certain. The V end lost 2 bases, the J end lost 3 bases, and 8 bases lay between the germline ends. The length of the CDR3 is 13 residues. Germline values: CDR1 SGHKS, CDR2 YYEKEE (reference sequence). This CDR3 is CASSFTTDTEAFF. In DNA form, the CDR3 reads TGTGCCAGCAGCTTTACGACCGACACTGAAGCTTTCTTT.

In DNA form, the CDR3 reads TGTGCCAGCAGCGCCCAGGGCAGGAACTACAATGAGCAGTTCTTC. As protein: CASSAQGRNYNEQFF. The chain couples TRBV9 to TRBJ2-1; D may be TRBD1 (5 bases). V was shortened by 3 bases and J by 3 bases, with 13 bases between the two germline ends. Germline CDR1 and CDR2: SGDLS and YYNGEE. The CDR3 spans 15 residues.

There are many counts of this clonotype. V gene TRBV7-9 combines with J gene TRBJ2-1; a possible D gene is TRBD2 (5 bases). Germline assignment: CDR1 SEHNR and CDR2 FQNEAQ (reference sequence). Trimming shortened V by 0 bases and J by 11 bases, and 11 bases separated the two germline ends. This CDR3 has 13 residues. CDR3 in DNA: TGTGCCAGCAGCTTAGCGCTGGGAGCAAAGCAGTTCTTC. Protein: CASSLALGAKQFF.

The chain employs TRBV10-1 and TRBJ2-7; D may be TRBD2 (6 bases). Germline lookup yields CDR1 WNHNN and CDR2 SYGVQD (reference sequence). The CDR3 covers 15 residues. V gave up 3 bases and J gave up 3 bases, with 15 bases separating them. CDR3 in DNA: TGCGCCAGCAGTGAAAACTTGGCGGGGCGCTACGAGCAGTACTTC. It translates to CASSENLAGRYEQYF.

The rearrangement uses TRBV3-1 and TRBJ1-3, with no clear D. CDR3 size: 16 residues. Trimming took off 3 bases at V and 0 bases at J, with 12 bases between the two ends. Germline V CDR1 and CDR2: LGHDT, YNNKEL (reference sequence). In DNA, the CDR3 is TGTGCCAGCAGCCAGAATCCAGTCAGCTCTGGAAACACCATATATTTT. It yields the protein CASSQNPVSSGNTIYF.

This clonotype showed up many times. The V and J genes are TRBV28 and TRBJ1-4, with a weak D call TRBD1 (6 bases). This CDR3 has 16 amino acids. The V end was cut by 4 bases, the J end by 8 bases, with 20 bases between. Per the germline V gene, CDR1 is MDHEN and CDR2 is SYDVKM. The CDR3 region has the DNA TGTGCCAGCAGTTCTCCTCTAGGAGGGGGAGAAGAAAAACTGTTTTTT. This translates into CASSSPLGGGEEKLFF.

This clonotype was detected many times. The chain couples TRBV24-1 to TRBJ2-3; D call uncertain. This CDR3 comprises 13 residues. Germline-derived CDR1 and CDR2 are KGHDR and SFDVKD. The V end was cut by 3 bases, the J end by 3 bases, with 6 bases between. The CDR3, as DNA: TGTGCCACCAGTGATGCGGCGACAGATACGCAGTATTTT. Its protein is CATSDAATDTQYF.

This clonotype was seen more than once but under ten times. The J gene is TRBJ1-6, the V gene TRBV20-1; possibly TRBD1 for D (6 bases). The V end lost 6 bases, the J end lost 5 bases, and 17 bases lay between the germline ends. The CDR3 loop spans 15 amino acids. Germline values: CDR1 DFQATT, CDR2 SNEGSKA (reference sequence). This CDR3 is CSAGGGGLNNSPLHF. The CDR3 DNA is TGCAGTGCAGGAGGGGGGGGGCTCAATAATTCACCCCTCCACTTT.

This clonotype has ten or more counts. V usage is TRBV11-2 and J usage is TRBJ1-2, with D hard to call. Germline V gene sequence: CDR1 SGHAT, CDR2 FQNNGV. The CDR3 sequence is 13 residues long. V was pared by 0 bases and J by 10 bases, with 12 bases between. CDR3 DNA sequence: TGTGCCAGCAGCTTAGATTTAAGGCTGTTCTACACCTTC. It codes for CASSLDLRLFYTF.

This clonotype was observed at least ten times. The J gene is TRBJ1-5, the V gene TRBV12-5, with D perhaps TRBD1 (5 bases). The CDR3 is made up of 14 amino acids. The germline CDR1 and CDR2 sequences are LGHNT and FRNRAP. Trimming shortened V by 5 bases and J by 3 bases, and 11 bases separated the two germline ends. CDR3 coding DNA: TGTGCTAGTGGTCCCGGGGGGACCAATCAGCCCCAGCATTTT. The encoded protein is CASGPGGTNQPQHF. Together with reference TRBV12-5 and TRBJ1-5, the CDR3 gives the full variable domain: DARVTQTPRHKVTEMGQEVTMRCQPILGHNTVFWYRQTMMQGLELLAYFRNRAPLDDSGMPKDRFSAEMPDATLATLKIQPSEPRDSAVYFCASGPGGTNQPQHFGDGTRLSIL.

This clonotype was observed at least ten times. The rearrangement uses TRBV20-1 and TRBJ2-4; the match to TRBD1 covers 7 bases. From germline, CDR1 is DFQATT and CDR2 SNEGSKA (reference sequence). Unmatched junction bases numbered 11, after V lost 6 bases and J lost 0 bases. This CDR3 region has 16 residues. CDR3 amino acids: CSATGTDVIAKNIQYF. The CDR3 nucleotides read TGCAGTGCGACCGGGACAGACGTAATAGCCAAAAACATTCAGTACTTC.

This clonotype came up many times. The chain carries TRBV11-2 and TRBJ2-3, with D unclear. The CDR3 spans 15 residues. CDR1 and CDR2 from the germline V gene are SGHAT and FQNNGV. V lost 0 bases and J 1 base, leaving 8 bases between the germline ends. This CDR3 reads CASSLEGSGTDTQYF. CDR3 DNA sequence: TGTGCCAGCAGCTTAGAGGGAAGCGGCACAGATACGCAGTATTTT.

This clonotype was picked up many times. This chain links TRBV6-1 with TRBJ2-3, with 12 bases that match TRBD2. Germline V gene lookup returns CDR1 MNHNS and CDR2 SASEGT. The CDR3 has 18 residues. V gave up 2 bases and J gave up 3 bases; unmatched junction bases: 9. The CDR3 bases are TGTGCCAGCAGTGAACGCCCTAGCGGGGGGGCCAGGACAGATACGCAGTATTTT. Translated, it gives CASSERPSGGARTDTQYF.

This clonotype appeared many times. V is TRBV2 and J is TRBJ1-1; D not certain. V was pared by 7 bases and J by 3 bases, with 30 bases between. The CDR3 length is 19 residues. Germline CDR1 SNHLY, CDR2 FYNNEI. The CDR3 reads CASNPRRRTTPTRDTEAFF. CDR3 nucleotides: TGTGCCAGCAATCCCCGCCGGAGGACGACTCCGACTCGGGACACTGAAGCTTTCTTT.

This clonotype was counted many times. The V and J genes are TRBV12-3 or TRBV12-4 and TRBJ1-1; 9 positions agree with TRBD1. The CDR3 extends over 17 amino acids. Germline trimming cut 3 bases from V and 2 bases from J; bases unmatched to any gene: 10. This CDR3 is CASSFWDRVIDNTEAFF. The CDR3 DNA follows: TGTGCCAGCAGTTTCTGGGACAGGGTTATCGATAACACTGAAGCTTTCTTT.